Listed below are T cell receptor beta chains from one sample, sequenced in a study of early T cells in non-severe SARS-CoV-2 infection. MiXCR, run by TCRdb on the 5' RACE reads, gives a single entry per CDR3 protein. The sample lists 32,000 or so distinct CDR3 sequences; around 5% were seen once. Sequenced: whole blood. These receptors originate from an adult who was a healthcare worker with PCR-confirmed SARS-CoV-2 infection or an uninfected control (not recorded which). Both conserved end residues are part of each CDR3. The order of the fields is J gene, V gene, CDR3 protein.

TRBJ1-5,TRBV5-1,CASSLTGNQPQHF
TRBJ2-2,TRBV19,CARSGTSGVNTGELFF
TRBJ1-5,TRBV7-8,CASSLAGIQPQHF
TRBJ2-5,TRBV15,CATSTGLAGRRETQYF
TRBJ2-7,TRBV18,CASSPIPGTGGLSEQYF
TRBJ1-1,TRBV5-1,CASSLGVLNTEAFF
TRBJ2-5,TRBV18,CASSSMGQAETQYF
TRBJ1-1,TRBV7-9,CASSPDKGEAFF
TRBJ2-7,TRBV18,CASSPSRGPGYEQYF
TRBJ2-3,TRBV11-2,CASSQPSRSPTSGGAGQSVDTQYF
TRBJ2-7,TRBV5-1,CASSLSGTGVWEQYF
TRBJ2-3,TRBV30,CAWSGYPGQGGGGTQYF
TRBJ2-2,TRBV5-1,CASSFTVQGDAGELFF
TRBJ2-7,TRBV27,CASSSSGHYEQYF
TRBJ2-1,TRBV7-9,CASRNSRGGVSANEQFF
TRBJ1-1,TRBV29-1,CSVRRVIRNTEAFF
TRBJ1-6,TRBV3-1,CASSQGQEGSPLHF
TRBJ2-7,TRBV12-2,CAITQGTSGTYEQYF
TRBJ2-1,TRBV21-1,CASSSGYNEQFF
TRBJ1-5,TRBV6-1,CASSGGVSQPQHF
TRBJ2-1,TRBV3-1,CASSQAGVSGNEQFF
TRBJ1-1,TRBV20-1,CSALQGWGEAFF
TRBJ1-2,TRBV7-9,CASSLEEGRIYGYTF
TRBJ1-5,TRBV3-1,CASSFSINSNQPQHF
TRBJ2-1,TRBV11-2,CASSPRPRDEQFF
TRBJ2-3,TRBV6-5,CASSYLSGDPSDTQYF
TRBJ1-2,TRBV4-1,CASSQDQITTYGYTF
TRBJ1-1,TRBV6-2/TRBV6-3,CASSYLVVGAEAFF
TRBJ1-2,TRBV6-1,CASAGGYGYGYTF
TRBJ2-5,TRBV3-1,CASSLLETQYF
TRBJ1-5,TRBV18,CASSVQASNQPQHF
TRBJ2-3,TRBV6-1,CASSATSGGRTDTQYF
TRBJ1-5,TRBV18,CASSNGVVSNQPQHF
TRBJ2-7,TRBV9,CASSPAGGRIPYEQYF
TRBJ1-5,TRBV19,CASSKQGAYQPQHF
TRBJ1-4,TRBV28,CASGGPTGRNSEKLFF
TRBJ2-7,TRBV10-3,CAIRVQEGGLYEQYF
TRBJ1-2,TRBV7-6,CASGFQGSYGYTF
TRBJ2-2,TRBV6-2/TRBV6-3,CASSYIAVAGELFF
TRBJ2-1,TRBV7-2,CASSPQVASHEQFF
TRBJ2-1,TRBV14,CASSQGIALRYNEQFF
TRBJ2-5,TRBV20-1,CSAASGGEETQYF
TRBJ1-4,TRBV12-3/TRBV12-4,CASSLGRVPSTGEKLFF
TRBJ2-5,TRBV5-4,CASSLSSGQETQYF
TRBJ2-1,TRBV12-3/TRBV12-4,CASSPDRGSYNEQFF
TRBJ1-4,TRBV30,CAWSVLFTLTNEKLFF
TRBJ2-2,TRBV29-1,CSVEGEHGTSTGELFF
TRBJ2-3,TRBV7-9,CASSFFPGGLSTDTQYF
TRBJ1-6,TRBV7-8,CASSLDRSSYNSPLHF
TRBJ1-1,TRBV6-6,CASSTTTGRTEAFF
TRBJ1-1,TRBV6-6,CASSYPSGQMNTEAFF
TRBJ2-7,TRBV29-1,CSVEGGRDRGFYEQYF
TRBJ1-1,TRBV9,CASSSSLRAEAFF
TRBJ1-2,TRBV6-6,CASSPGTIPYGYTF
TRBJ1-1,TRBV3-1,CASSQDPEVSGEAFF
TRBJ2-3,TRBV5-1,CASSTDRGPDTQYF
TRBJ2-2,TRBV3-1,CASSPPGGIGELFF
TRBJ1-3,TRBV7-9,CASSLTTGGTPSNRNTIYF
TRBJ1-5,TRBV6-2/TRBV6-3,CASTQTGDSNQPQHF